One sample yielded the 2 T cell receptor beta chains listed below, sequenced in a study of blood T cell repertoires in COVID-19. Clones were sequenced by immunoSEQ multiplex PCR, and TCRdb holds only the in-frame ones, with some missing. The repertoire holds 400,000 or so clones, with 75% to 90% as singletons. Sequencing was performed on peripheral blood. Receptors originate from a woman aged 40-49 years with COVID-19, enrolled during active disease.

This clone was counted a single time. The chain joins TRBV19 to TRBJ1-6; no clear D gene. V was trimmed by 3 bases and J by 0 bases, leaving 9 bases between them. CDR1 is LNHDA, CDR2 SQIVND, per germline (reference sequence). The CDR3 runs 16 residues. CDR3 protein: CASSITRDSYNSPLHF. CDR3 nucleotides: TGTGCCAGTAGTATCACGAGAGACTCCTATAATTCACCCCTCCACTTT.

The CDR3 DNA reads as TGTGCCAGCTCACCGCGGACAGGGGTGTACGAGCAGTACTTC. As protein: CASSPRTGVYEQYF. The V call is TRBV18, the J call TRBJ2-7, with 9 bases that match TRBD1. CDR1 KGHSH and CDR2 LQKENI come from the germline V gene. This CDR3 has 14 residues. Germline trimming cut 3 bases from V and 4 bases from J; bases unmatched to any gene: 4.